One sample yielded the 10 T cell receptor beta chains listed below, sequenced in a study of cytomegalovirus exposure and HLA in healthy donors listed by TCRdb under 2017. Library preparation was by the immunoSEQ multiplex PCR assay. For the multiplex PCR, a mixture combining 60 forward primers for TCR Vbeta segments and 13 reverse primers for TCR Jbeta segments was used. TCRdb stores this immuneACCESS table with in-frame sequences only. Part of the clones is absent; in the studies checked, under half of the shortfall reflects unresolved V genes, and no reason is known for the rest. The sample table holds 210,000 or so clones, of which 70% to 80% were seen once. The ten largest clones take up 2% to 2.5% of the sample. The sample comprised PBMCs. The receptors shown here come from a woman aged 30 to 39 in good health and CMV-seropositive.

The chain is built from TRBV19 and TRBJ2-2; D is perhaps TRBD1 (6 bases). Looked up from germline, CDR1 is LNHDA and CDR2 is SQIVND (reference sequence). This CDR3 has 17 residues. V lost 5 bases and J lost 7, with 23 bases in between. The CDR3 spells CASSSQGTPWLGGELFF. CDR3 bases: TGTGCCAGTAGTTCGCAGGGGACCCCATGGTTAGGCGGGGAGCTGTTTTTT.

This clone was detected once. The CDR3 loop reads CASSYSGRGWADTQYF. In nucleotides, the CDR3 is TGTGCCAGCAGTTACAGCGGGAGGGGGTGGGCAGATACGCAGTATTTT. The chain is built from TRBV6-5 and TRBJ2-3, with 10 bases lining up with TRBD2. CDR1 and CDR2 from the germline V gene are MNHEY and SVGAGI. Losses at the gene ends were 2 bases for V and 4 bases for J; bases not matched to a gene: 6. The CDR3 runs to 16 residues.

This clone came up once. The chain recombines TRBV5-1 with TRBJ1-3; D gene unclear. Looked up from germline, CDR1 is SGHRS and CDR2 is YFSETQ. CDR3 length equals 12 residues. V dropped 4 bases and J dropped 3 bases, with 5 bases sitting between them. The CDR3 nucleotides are TGCGCCAGCAGCGTAAATGGAAACACCATATATTTT. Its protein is CASSVNGNTIYF.

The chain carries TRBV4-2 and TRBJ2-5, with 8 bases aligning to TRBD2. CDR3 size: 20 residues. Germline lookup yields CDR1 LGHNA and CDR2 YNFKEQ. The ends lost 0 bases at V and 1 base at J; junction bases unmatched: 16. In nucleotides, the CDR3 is TGTGCCAGCAGCCAAGAAACCGGATTGAAACTAGCGGCACCCCAAGAGACCCAGTACTTC. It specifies CASSQETGLKLAAPQETQYF.

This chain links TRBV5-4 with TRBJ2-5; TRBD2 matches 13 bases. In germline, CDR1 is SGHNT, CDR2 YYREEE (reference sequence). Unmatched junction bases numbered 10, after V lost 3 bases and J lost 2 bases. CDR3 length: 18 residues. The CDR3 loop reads CASSSRPGLAGRQETQYF. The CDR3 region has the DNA TGTGCCAGCAGCTCCCGACCGGGACTAGCGGGGAGACAAGAGACCCAGTACTTC.

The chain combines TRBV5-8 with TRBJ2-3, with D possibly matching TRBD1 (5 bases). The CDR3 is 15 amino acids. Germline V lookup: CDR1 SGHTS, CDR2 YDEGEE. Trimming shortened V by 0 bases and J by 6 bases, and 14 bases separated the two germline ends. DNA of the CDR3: TGTGCCAGCAGCTTGGCGTGGGGCGTAGGGGATACGCAGTATTTT. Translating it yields CASSLAWGVGDTQYF.

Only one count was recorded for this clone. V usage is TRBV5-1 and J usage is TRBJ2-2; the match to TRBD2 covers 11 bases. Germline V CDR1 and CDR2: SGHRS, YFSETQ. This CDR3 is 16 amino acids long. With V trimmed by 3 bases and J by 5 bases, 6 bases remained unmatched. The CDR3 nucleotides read TGCGCCAGCAGCTCTAGCGGGGGGCCGGGGACCGGGGAGCTGTTTTTT. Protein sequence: CASSSSGGPGTGELFF.

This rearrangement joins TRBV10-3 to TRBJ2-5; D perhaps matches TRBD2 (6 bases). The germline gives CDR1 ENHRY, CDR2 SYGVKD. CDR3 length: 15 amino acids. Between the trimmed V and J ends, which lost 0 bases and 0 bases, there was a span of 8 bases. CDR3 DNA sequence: TGTGCCATCAGTGAGTCAGGAGGGTACCAAGAGACCCAGTACTTC. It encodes CAISESGGYQETQYF.

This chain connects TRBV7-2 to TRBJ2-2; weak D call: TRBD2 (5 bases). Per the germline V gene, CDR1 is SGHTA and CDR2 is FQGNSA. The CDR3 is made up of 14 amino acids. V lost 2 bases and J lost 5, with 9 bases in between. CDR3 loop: CASSLLAWTGELFF. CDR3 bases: TGTGCCAGCAGCTTACTAGCATGGACCGGGGAGCTGTTTTTT.

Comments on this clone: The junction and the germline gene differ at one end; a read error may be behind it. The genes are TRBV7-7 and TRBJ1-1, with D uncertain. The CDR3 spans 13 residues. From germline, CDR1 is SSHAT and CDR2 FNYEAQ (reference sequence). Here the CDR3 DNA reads TGTGCTAGCAGCTTAAGCTCGAACACTGAAGCTTTCTTT. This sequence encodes CASSLSSNTEAFF.